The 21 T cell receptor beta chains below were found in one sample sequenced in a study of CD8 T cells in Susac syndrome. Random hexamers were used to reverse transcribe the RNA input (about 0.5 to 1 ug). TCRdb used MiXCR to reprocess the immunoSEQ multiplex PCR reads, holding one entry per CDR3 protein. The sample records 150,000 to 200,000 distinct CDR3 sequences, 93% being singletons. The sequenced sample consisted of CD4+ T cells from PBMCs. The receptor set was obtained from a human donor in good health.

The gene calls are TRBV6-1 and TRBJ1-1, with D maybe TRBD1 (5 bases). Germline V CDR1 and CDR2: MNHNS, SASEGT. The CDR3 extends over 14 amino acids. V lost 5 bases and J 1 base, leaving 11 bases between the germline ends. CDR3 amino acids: CASSLTAANTEAFF. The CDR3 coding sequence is TGTGCCAGCAGTTTGACAGCGGCGAACACTGAAGCTTTCTTT.

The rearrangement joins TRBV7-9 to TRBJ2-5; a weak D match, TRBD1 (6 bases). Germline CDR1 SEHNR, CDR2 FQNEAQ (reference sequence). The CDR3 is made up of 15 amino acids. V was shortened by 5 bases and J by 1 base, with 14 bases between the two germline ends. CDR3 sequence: CASSRGQTSQETQYF. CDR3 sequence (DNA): TGTGCCAGCAGCCGTGGACAGACGAGCCAAGAGACCCAGTACTTC.

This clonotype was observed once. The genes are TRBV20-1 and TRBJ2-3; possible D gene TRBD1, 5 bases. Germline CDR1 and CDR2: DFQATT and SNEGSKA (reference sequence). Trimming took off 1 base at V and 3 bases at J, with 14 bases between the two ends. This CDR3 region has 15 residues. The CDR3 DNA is TGCAGTGCTAGAGTCCTGACAGAAGGGACAGATACGCAGTATTTT. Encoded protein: CSARVLTEGTDTQYF.

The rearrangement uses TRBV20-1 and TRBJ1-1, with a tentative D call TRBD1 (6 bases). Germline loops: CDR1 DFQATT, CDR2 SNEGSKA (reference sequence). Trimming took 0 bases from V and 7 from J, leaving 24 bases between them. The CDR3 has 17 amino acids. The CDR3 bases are TGCAGTGCTAGAGACGCAACGACAGTAGGGGGGCGAAGTGAAGCTTTCTTT. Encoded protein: CSARDATTVGGRSEAFF.

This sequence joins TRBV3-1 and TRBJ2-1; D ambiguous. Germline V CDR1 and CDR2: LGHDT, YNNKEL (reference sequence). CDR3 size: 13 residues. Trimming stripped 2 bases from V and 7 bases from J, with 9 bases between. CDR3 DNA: TGTGCCAGCAGCCAAAATAGCCGGAATGAGCAGTTCTTC. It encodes CASSQNSRNEQFF.

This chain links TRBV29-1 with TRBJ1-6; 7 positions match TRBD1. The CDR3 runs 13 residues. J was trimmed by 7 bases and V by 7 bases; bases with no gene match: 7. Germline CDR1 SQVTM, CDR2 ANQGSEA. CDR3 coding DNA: TGCAGCGCCTTGACAGGGACAAATTCACCCCTCCACTTT. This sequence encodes CSALTGTNSPLHF.

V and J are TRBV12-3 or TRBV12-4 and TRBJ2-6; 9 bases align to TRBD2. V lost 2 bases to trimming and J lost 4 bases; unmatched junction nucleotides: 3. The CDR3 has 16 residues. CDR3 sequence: CASSLLAGTGANVLTF. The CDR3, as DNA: TGTGCCAGCAGTTTACTAGCGGGGACCGGGGCCAACGTCCTGACTTTC.

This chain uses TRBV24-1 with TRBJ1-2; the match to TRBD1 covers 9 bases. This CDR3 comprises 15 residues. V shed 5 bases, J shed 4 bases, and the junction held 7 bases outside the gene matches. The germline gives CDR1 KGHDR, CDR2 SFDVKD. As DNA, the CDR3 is TGTGCCACCAGTGTCTGGGGACAGGGCCCCTATGGCTACACCTTC. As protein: CATSVWGQGPYGYTF.

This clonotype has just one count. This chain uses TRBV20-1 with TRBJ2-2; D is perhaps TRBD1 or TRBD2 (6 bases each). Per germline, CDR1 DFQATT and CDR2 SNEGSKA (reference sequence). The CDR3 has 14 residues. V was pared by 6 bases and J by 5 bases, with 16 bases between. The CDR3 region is CSARTGAGTGELFF. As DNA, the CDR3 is TGCAGTGCCCGAACGGGGGCGGGGACCGGGGAGCTGTTTTTT.

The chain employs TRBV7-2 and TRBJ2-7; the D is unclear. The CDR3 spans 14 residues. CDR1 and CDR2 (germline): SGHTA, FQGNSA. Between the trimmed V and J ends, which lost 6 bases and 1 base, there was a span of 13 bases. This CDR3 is CASSSPLISYEQYF. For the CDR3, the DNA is TGTGCCAGCAGTTCTCCTCTGATTTCCTACGAGCAGTACTTC.

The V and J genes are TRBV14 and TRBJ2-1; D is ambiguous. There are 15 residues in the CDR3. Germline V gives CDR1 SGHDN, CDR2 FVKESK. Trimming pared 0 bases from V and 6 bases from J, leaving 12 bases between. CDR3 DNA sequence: TGTGCCAGCAGCCAAGATCTGGGATGGGGCAATGAGCAGTTCTTC. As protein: CASSQDLGWGNEQFF.

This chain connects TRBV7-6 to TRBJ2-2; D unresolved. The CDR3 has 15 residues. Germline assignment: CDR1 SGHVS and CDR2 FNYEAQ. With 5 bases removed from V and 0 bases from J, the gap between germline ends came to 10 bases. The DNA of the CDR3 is TGTGCCAGCAGCCCCATACCTCCGAACACCGGGGAGCTGTTTTTT. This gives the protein CASSPIPPNTGELFF.

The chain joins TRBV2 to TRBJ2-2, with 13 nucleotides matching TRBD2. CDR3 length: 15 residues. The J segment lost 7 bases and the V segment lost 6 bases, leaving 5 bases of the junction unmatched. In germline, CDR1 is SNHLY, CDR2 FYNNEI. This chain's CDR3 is CASRAGTSGVGELFF. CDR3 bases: TGTGCCAGCAGGGCCGGGACTAGCGGGGTCGGGGAGCTGTTTTTT.

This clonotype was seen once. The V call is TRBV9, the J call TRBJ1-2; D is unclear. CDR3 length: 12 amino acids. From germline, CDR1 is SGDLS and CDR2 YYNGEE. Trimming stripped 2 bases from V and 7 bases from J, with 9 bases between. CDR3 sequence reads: CASSVAFGGYTF. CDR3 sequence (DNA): TGTGCCAGCAGCGTGGCCTTCGGTGGCTACACCTTC.

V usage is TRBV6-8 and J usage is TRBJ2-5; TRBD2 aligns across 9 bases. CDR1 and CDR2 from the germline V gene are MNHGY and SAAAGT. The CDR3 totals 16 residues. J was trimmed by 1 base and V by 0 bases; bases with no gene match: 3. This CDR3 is CASSYSTSGAQETQYF. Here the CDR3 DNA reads TGTGCCAGCAGTTACTCGACTAGCGGAGCCCAAGAGACCCAGTACTTC.

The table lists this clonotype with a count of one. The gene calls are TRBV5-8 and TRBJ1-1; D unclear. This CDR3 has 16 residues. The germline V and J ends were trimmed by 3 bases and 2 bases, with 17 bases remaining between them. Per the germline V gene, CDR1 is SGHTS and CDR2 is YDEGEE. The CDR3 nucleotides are TGTGCCAGCAGCTACCGCGGAGGGATGGGAAACACTGAAGCTTTCTTT. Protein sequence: CASSYRGGMGNTEAFF.

The CDR3 nucleotides read TGCGCCAGCAGCTTGGGGCCCAGACAGGGTCTCACAGATACGCAGTATTTT. As protein: CASSLGPRQGLTDTQYF. The chain couples TRBV5-1 to TRBJ2-3, with 7 bases identical to TRBD1. The V gene's germline CDR1 is SGHRS and CDR2 YFSETQ. The J segment lost 2 bases and the V segment lost 0 bases, leaving 9 bases of the junction unmatched. This CDR3 has 17 residues.

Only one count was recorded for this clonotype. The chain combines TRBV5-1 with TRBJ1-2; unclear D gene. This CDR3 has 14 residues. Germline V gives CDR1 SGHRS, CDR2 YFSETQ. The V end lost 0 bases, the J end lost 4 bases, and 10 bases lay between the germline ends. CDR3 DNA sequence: TGCGCCAGCAGCTTGGAACGGGAGCGCTATGGCTACACCTTC. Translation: CASSLERERYGYTF.

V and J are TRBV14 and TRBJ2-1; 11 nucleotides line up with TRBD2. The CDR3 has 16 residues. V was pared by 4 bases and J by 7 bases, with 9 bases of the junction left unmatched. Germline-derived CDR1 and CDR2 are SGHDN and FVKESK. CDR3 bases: TGTGCCAGCAGCCGTCCGGGACTAGCGGCCTTTAATGAGCAGTTCTTC. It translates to CASSRPGLAAFNEQFF. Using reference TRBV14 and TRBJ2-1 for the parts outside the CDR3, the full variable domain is EAGVTQFPSHSVIEKGQTVTLRCDPISGHDNLYWYRRVMGKEIKFLLHFVKESKQDESGMPNNRFLAERTGGTYSTLKVQPAELEDSGVYFCASSRPGLAAFNEQFFGPGTRLTVL.

CDR3 residues: CSARDNRDQPQHF. The DNA for the CDR3 is TGCAGTGCTAGAGATAACAGGGATCAGCCCCAGCATTTT. The J gene is TRBJ1-5, the V gene TRBV20-1, with D tentatively TRBD1 (6 bases). The CDR3 has 13 amino acids. V was shortened by 0 bases and J by 5 bases, with 8 bases between the two germline ends. Germline CDR1 is DFQATT and CDR2 is SNEGSKA (reference sequence).

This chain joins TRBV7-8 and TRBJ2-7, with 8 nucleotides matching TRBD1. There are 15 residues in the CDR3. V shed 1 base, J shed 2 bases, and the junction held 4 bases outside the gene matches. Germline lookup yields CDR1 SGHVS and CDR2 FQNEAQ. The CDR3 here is CASSLGRTGTYEQYF. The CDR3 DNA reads TGTGCCAGCAGCTTAGGTCGGACAGGGACCTACGAGCAGTACTTC.